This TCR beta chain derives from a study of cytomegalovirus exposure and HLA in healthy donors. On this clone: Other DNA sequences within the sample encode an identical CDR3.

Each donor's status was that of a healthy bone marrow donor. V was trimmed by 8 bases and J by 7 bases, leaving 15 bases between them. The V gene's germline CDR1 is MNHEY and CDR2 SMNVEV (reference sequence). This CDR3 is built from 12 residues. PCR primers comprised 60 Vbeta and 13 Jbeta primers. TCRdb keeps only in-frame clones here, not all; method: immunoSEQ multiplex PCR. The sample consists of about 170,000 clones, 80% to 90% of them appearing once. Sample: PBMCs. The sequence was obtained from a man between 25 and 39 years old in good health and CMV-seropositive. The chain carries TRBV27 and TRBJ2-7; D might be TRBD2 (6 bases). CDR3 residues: CASHGFAGEQYV. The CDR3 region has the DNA TGTGCCAGCCACGGGTTTGCGGGGGAGCAGTACGTC.